This T cell receptor (beta chain) is drawn from a study of Graves' ophthalmopathy and Graves' hyperthyroidism. The CDR3 is 15 amino acids. The V gene end was trimmed by 1 base and the J gene end by 5 bases; junction bases not matched to a gene: 10. The germline V gene encodes CDR1 DFQATT and CDR2 SNEGSKA (reference sequence). The TCR beta CDR3 regions underwent amplification from RNA transcripts. HTBI primers served in a first-round RT-PCR, which a second-round multiplex PCR followed. A single record per CDR3 protein comes from TCRdb applying MiXCR to the multiplex PCR reads. The data hold around 600,000 distinct CDR3 sequences, with over 40% observed a single time. Other autoimmune disease, uncontrolled infection, pregnancy and lactation led to exclusion. A note on this clonotype: Since a much larger clone is just one base distant, this may be a read error.

The V call is TRBV20-1, the J call TRBJ2-5; 7 bases map to TRBD1. The source material was peripheral blood. This sequence originates from an adult man with Graves' ophthalmopathy. DNA of the CDR3: TGCAGTGCTAGAGGGGGGCCAGGGGGAAGCGAGACCCAGTACTTC. Amino acid sequence: CSARGGPGGSETQYF.